This T cell receptor (beta chain) was sequenced in a study of shared clonotypes between healthy human individuals. About this clone itself: The antigen is not known. At the DNA level, this CDR3 is encoded by other sequences in the same sample as well.

The CDR3 spans 12 residues. V was clipped by 6 bases and J by 3 bases, with 7 bases between them. CDR1 is LNHDA and CDR2 is SQIVND in the germline V gene (reference sequence). Clones were sequenced by immunoSEQ multiplex PCR, and TCRdb holds only the in-frame ones, with some missing. The table records approximately 2,300,000 clones, about nine tenths of them present only once. Donors comprised healthy HIV-negative adults lacking recent acute infections or vaccinations. Overall study findings and caveats: Only blood was sampled, and tissue TCR repertoires likely differ from blood ones. Enrolling few donors narrowed the genetic and exposure-history diversity that was represented.

The sequence derives from a man aged 18 to 35 in good health. Some clones in this sample may be carry-over from other donors' samples. The chain employs TRBV19 and TRBJ2-3; D unclear. The sequencing input was naive CD4+ T cells from PBMCs. Subset: CD45RA+ positively selected. CDR3 sequence: CASSTRTDTQYF. The CDR3 coding sequence is TGTGCCAGTAGCACCCGGACAGATACGCAGTATTTT. The full variable domain, rest sourced from reference TRBV19 and TRBJ2-3, is DGGITQSPKYLFRKEGQNVTLSCEQNLNHDAMYWYRQDPGQGLRLIYYSQIVNDFQKGDIAEGYSVSREKKESFPLTVTSAQKNPTAFYLCASSTRTDTQYFGPGTRLTVL.